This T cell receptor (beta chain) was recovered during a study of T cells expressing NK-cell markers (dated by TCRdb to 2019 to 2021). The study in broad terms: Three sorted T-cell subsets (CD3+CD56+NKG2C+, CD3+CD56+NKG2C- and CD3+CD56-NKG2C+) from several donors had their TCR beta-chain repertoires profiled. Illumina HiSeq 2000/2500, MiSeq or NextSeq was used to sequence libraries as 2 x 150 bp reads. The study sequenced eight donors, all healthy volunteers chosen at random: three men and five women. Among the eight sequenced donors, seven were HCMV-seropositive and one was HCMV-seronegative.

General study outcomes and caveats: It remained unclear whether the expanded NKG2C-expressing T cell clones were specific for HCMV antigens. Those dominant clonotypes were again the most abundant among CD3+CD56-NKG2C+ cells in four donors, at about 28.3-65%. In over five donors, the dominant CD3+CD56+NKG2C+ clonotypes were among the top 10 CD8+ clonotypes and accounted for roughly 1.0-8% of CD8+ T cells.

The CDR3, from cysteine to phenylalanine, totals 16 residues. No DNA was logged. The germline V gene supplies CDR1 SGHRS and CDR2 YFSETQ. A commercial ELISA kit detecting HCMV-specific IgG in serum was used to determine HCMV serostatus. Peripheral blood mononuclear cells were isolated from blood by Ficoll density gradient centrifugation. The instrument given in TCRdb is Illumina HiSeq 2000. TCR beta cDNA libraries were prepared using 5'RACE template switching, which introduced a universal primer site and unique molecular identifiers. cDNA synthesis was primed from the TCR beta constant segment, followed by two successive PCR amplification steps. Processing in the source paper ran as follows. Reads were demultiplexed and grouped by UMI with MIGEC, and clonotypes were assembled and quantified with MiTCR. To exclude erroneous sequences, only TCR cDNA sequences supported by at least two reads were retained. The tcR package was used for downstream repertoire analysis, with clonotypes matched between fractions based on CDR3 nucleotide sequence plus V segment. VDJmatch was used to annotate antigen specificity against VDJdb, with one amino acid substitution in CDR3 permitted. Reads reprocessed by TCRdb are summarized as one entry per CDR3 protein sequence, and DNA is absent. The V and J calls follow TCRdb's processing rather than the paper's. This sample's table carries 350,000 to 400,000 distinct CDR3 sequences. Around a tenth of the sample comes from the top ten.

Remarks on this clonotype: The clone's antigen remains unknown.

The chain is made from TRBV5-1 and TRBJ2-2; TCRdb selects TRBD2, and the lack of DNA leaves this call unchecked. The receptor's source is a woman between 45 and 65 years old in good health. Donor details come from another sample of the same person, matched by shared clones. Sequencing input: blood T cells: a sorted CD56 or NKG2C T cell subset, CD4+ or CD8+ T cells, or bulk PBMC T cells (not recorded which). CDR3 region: CASSKGRYSGAGELFF.